Presented here are 32 T cell receptor beta chains from one specimen sequenced in a study of HIV-infected patients and healthy controls. All unsorted peripheral T cells were captured because whole blood was used without fractionation. About 550 ng RNA was reverse transcribed with alpha and beta constant-region primers. Alpha and beta chain libraries were made separately by chain-specific third strand synthesis with multiplexing indices. Each CDR3 protein is one row after TCRdb ran MiXCR on the 5' RACE reads. The table includes approximately 16,000 distinct CDR3 sequences, under 10% detected once. Sequencing was carried out using blood. Source of these receptors: an adult in good health.

The sample holds many counts of this clonotype. The rearrangement joins TRBV27 to TRBJ2-7; D is ambiguous. In germline, CDR1 is MNHEY, CDR2 SMNVEV (reference sequence). V lost 2 bases and J lost 0, with 14 bases in between. This CDR3 region has 16 residues. The CDR3 reads CASSLAQLTCSYEQYV. CDR3 coding DNA: TGTGCCAGCAGTTTAGCCCAGCTTACATGCTCCTACGAGCAGTACGTC.

This clonotype was picked up many times. The gene calls are TRBV29-1 and TRBJ2-2; 7 nucleotides line up with TRBD1. This CDR3 is 13 amino acids long. Germline CDR1 and CDR2: SQVTM and ANQGSEA. V was clipped by 6 bases and J by 2 bases; unmatched bases: 3. The CDR3 here is CSVWDSNTGELFF. CDR3 in DNA: TGCAGCGTGTGGGACAGTAACACCGGGGAGCTGTTTTTT.

This clonotype was recorded many times. The genes are TRBV4-1 and TRBJ2-3; 7 positions match TRBD1. Looked up from germline, CDR1 is MGHRA and CDR2 is YSYEKL. V dropped 6 bases and J dropped 2; count of bases not matched to a gene: 8. This CDR3 has 15 amino acids. CDR3 sequence: CASSPGTADTDTQYF. For the CDR3, the DNA is TGCGCCAGCAGTCCCGGGACAGCAGACACAGATACGCAGTATTTT.

As to this clonotype: The final CDR3 position lacks the conserved phenylalanine or tryptophan, pointing to a likely read error. The chain uses TRBV6-1 and TRBJ1-2; 7 positions agree with TRBD1. Germline V gene lookup returns CDR1 MNHNS and CDR2 SASEGT. This CDR3 is built from 15 residues. V shed 4 bases and J 4 bases; nucleotides not matched to a gene: 9. In DNA, the CDR3 is TGTGCCAGCAGTGCCCAGCCCCAGGGGGTCTATGGCTACACCTAC. As protein: CASSAQPQGVYGYTY.

This sequence joins TRBV7-8 and TRBJ2-7, with 7 bases matching TRBD2. Trimming at V came to 6 bases and at J to 6 bases, leaving 5 bases not matched to a gene. In germline, CDR1 is SGHVS, CDR2 FQNEAQ. CDR3 size: 12 residues. This chain's CDR3 is CASRREQSEQYF. The CDR3 DNA sequence: TGTGCCAGCAGGCGGGAGCAATCCGAGCAGTACTTC.

This clonotype was recorded at least ten times. The chain carries TRBV4-1 and TRBJ2-1; 14 nucleotides line up with TRBD2. Per germline, CDR1 MGHRA and CDR2 YSYEKL. The CDR3 extends over 17 amino acids. With 0 bases clipped from V and 8 bases from J, the junction kept 6 bases outside the gene matches. CDR3 loop: CASSQDSGTSGSYEQFF. CDR3 DNA sequence: TGCGCCAGCAGCCAAGATTCCGGGACTAGCGGGAGCTATGAGCAGTTCTTC.

This clonotype is medium-sized in the sample. The rearrangement uses TRBV20-1 and TRBJ2-1; TRBD2 matches at 9 bases. With V trimmed by 0 bases and J by 5 bases, 8 bases remained unmatched. Germline V gene lookup returns CDR1 DFQATT and CDR2 SNEGSKA (reference sequence). This CDR3 has 16 amino acids. CDR3 nucleotides: TGCAGTGCTAGAGATCAACTAGCGGGTGACCACAATGAGCAGTTCTTC. This gives the protein CSARDQLAGDHNEQFF.

Relative to its sample, this clonotype is medium-sized. The V call is TRBV6-4, the J call TRBJ2-3; TRBD2 aligns across 8 bases. The CDR3 runs to 14 residues. Germline CDR1 and CDR2: MRHNA and SNTAGT. V lost 3 bases, J lost 1 base, and 0 bases stayed unmatched. CDR3 coding DNA: TGTGCCAGCAGTGAAGCGGGAGGCACAGATACGCAGTATTTT. Its translation: CASSEAGGTDTQYF.

Judged by abundance, this clonotype is medium-sized. The chain is built from TRBV4-3 and TRBJ1-4; unclear D gene. The CDR3 consists of 11 residues. CDR1 LGHNA and CDR2 YSLEER come from the germline V gene. V gave up 8 bases and J gave up 5 bases, with 6 bases separating them. The CDR3 nucleotides are TGCGCCAGCGGGAGCAATGAAAAACTGTTTTTT. It translates to CASGSNEKLFF.

This clonotype was counted at least ten times. The V gene is TRBV7-2, the J gene TRBJ2-3, with unresolved D. This CDR3 region has 12 residues. The ends were cut back, 3 bases at V and 4 bases at J, with 5 bases in the middle. Germline lookup yields CDR1 SGHTA and CDR2 FQGNSA. The CDR3 is CASSFGSDTQYF. The CDR3 DNA sequence: TGTGCCAGCAGCTTTGGCTCAGATACGCAGTATTTT.

The chain uses TRBV19 and TRBJ2-3; maybe TRBD1 (5 bases). Germline CDR1 is LNHDA and CDR2 is SQIVND (reference sequence). Trimming took off 6 bases at V and 5 bases at J, with 18 bases between the two ends. This CDR3 spans 15 amino acids. As DNA, the CDR3 is TGTGCCAGTAGCCGGAAGGGGCTCTTAGGAGATACGCAGTATTTT. Its protein product is CASSRKGLLGDTQYF.

The genes are TRBV5-1 and TRBJ1-1; D remains unclear. This CDR3 has 13 residues. Trimming removed 6 bases from V and 4 bases from J, with 13 bases in between. Germline-derived CDR1 and CDR2 are SGHRS and YFSETQ. The DNA for the CDR3 is TGCGCCAGCACCGCGCAGGCCAGCACTGAAGCTTTCTTT. Residues: CASTAQASTEAFF.

J is TRBJ2-3 and V is TRBV7-9; D is possibly TRBD2 (5 bases). Germline CDR1 is SEHNR and CDR2 is FQNEAQ (reference sequence). The CDR3 has 16 amino acids. V lost 5 bases and J 2 bases, leaving 17 bases between the germline ends. The CDR3 loop reads CASSLPLEANTDTQYF. For the CDR3, the DNA is TGTGCCAGCAGCCTCCCACTAGAGGCTAACACAGATACGCAGTATTTT.

The chain employs TRBV7-2 and TRBJ2-7; no firm D call. The germline V gene encodes CDR1 SGHTA and CDR2 FQGNSA. The ends were cut back, 3 bases at V and 5 bases at J, with 17 bases in the middle. CDR3 length: 15 residues. The CDR3 sequence is CASSFGKGPRHEQYV. CDR3 DNA sequence: TGTGCCAGCAGCTTCGGTAAAGGTCCCCGACACGAGCAGTACGTC.

The rearrangement uses TRBV6-5 and TRBJ2-1; TRBD2 aligns across 14 bases. Germline-derived CDR1 and CDR2 are MNHEY and SVGAGI. The CDR3 has 16 amino acids. Unmatched junction bases numbered 8, after V lost 4 bases and J lost 9 bases. CDR3 loop: CASSWGLAGVVSEQFF. The CDR3 DNA reads TGTGCCAGCAGTTGGGGACTAGCGGGAGTTGTGAGTGAGCAGTTCTTC.

This clonotype is labeled as medium-sized. This chain uses TRBV20-1 with TRBJ1-4; D not certain. This CDR3 has 12 amino acids. Trimming took off 6 bases at V and 5 bases at J, with 10 bases between the two ends. From germline, CDR1 is DFQATT and CDR2 SNEGSKA (reference sequence). The CDR3 bases are TGCAGTGCGCAGAAAGAGAATGAAAAACTGTTTTTT. It is translated as CSAQKENEKLFF.

The sample holds a few counts of this clonotype. The V and J genes are TRBV5-4 and TRBJ2-4; D remains unclear. The CDR3 runs 12 residues. V dropped 4 bases and J dropped 3 bases, with 5 bases sitting between them. Per the germline V gene, CDR1 is SGHNT and CDR2 is YYREEE (reference sequence). The CDR3 sequence: CASSGNKNIQYF. CDR3 coding DNA: TGTGCCAGCAGCGGGAACAAAAACATTCAGTACTTC.

This clonotype has ten or more counts. This chain links TRBV27 with TRBJ2-3; 10 bases map to TRBD1. CDR1 is MNHEY and CDR2 is SMNVEV in the germline V gene (reference sequence). CDR3 length: 18 amino acids. The J segment lost 4 bases and the V segment lost 5 bases, leaving 15 bases of the junction unmatched. DNA for the CDR3: TGTGCCAGCAGTGTATATGCGGACAGGGGGGGTAGAGCAGATACGCAGTATTTT. Translation gives CASSVYADRGGRADTQYF.

This clonotype was seen a few times. This chain uses TRBV28 with TRBJ2-1, with 10 bases identical to TRBD2. V lost 2 bases to trimming and J lost 15 bases; unmatched junction nucleotides: 7. The CDR3 sequence is 13 residues long. Germline V CDR1 and CDR2: MDHEN, SYDVKM. The CDR3 region has the DNA TGTGCCAGCAGTTTACCGGGACTAGCGATTGGGTTCTTC. This translates into CASSLPGLAIGFF. Looking up the rest from reference TRBV28 and TRBJ2-1 gives the full variable domain: DVKVTQSSRYLVKRTGEKVFLECVQDMDHENMFWYRQDPGLGLRLIYFSYDVKMKEKGDIPEGYSVSREKKERFSLILESASTNQTSMYLCASSLPGLAIGFFGPGTRLTVL.

The gene calls are TRBV6-5 and TRBJ2-5; 9 bases are a match to TRBD2. Germline CDR1 and CDR2: MNHEY and SVGAGI. Trimming at V came to 0 bases and at J to 4 bases, leaving 6 bases not matched to a gene. The CDR3 has 16 amino acids. The CDR3 DNA reads as TGTGCCAGCAGTTACTCTCGAGCGGGAGGAGGAGAGACCCAGTACTTC. Protein product: CASSYSRAGGGETQYF.

This clonotype occurred many times. The rearrangement joins TRBV6-5 to TRBJ2-7, with 10 bases aligning to TRBD2. The CDR3 spans 15 residues. From germline, CDR1 is MNHEY and CDR2 SVGAGI. The V and J ends lost 0 bases and 4 bases, in that order; junction bases with no gene match: 3. CDR3 sequence (DNA): TGTGCCAGCAGTTACTCGTCTAGCGGGAGTTACGAGCAGTACTTC. It encodes CASSYSSSGSYEQYF.

This chain links TRBV13 with TRBJ2-2; TRBD1 aligns across 8 bases. The CDR3 is 17 residues long. In germline, CDR1 is PRHDT, CDR2 FYEKMQ (reference sequence). The ends lost 3 bases at V and 3 bases at J; junction bases unmatched: 9. The DNA for the CDR3 is TGTGCCAGCAGCTTGATCGACAGGGGATGGCACACCGGGGAGCTGTTTTTT. Its protein product is CASSLIDRGWHTGELFF.

The genes are TRBV19 and TRBJ2-7; D possibly corresponds to TRBD2 (6 bases). Per the germline V gene, CDR1 is LNHDA and CDR2 is SQIVND (reference sequence). V lost 5 bases, J lost 0 bases, and 8 bases lay in between. The CDR3 is made up of 13 amino acids. CDR3 sequence reads: CASSRGSSYEQYF. The CDR3 DNA sequence: TGTGCCAGTAGTCGGGGGAGCTCCTACGAGCAGTACTTC.

This clonotype came up many times. V and J are TRBV6-2 or TRBV6-3 and TRBJ1-2; 7 bases map to TRBD1. CDR1 is MNHEY, CDR2 SVGEGT, per germline. Unmatched junction bases numbered 4, after V lost 5 bases and J lost 1 base. The CDR3 extends over 14 amino acids. CDR3 nucleotide sequence: TGTGCCAGCAGTCGATCAGGGGGTAACTATGGCTACACCTTC. It is translated as CASSRSGGNYGYTF.

This clonotype occurred many times. The rearrangement links TRBV7-9 to TRBJ1-5, with 8 bases fitting TRBD1. CDR1 SEHNR and CDR2 FQNEAQ come from the germline V gene (reference sequence). This CDR3 is built from 15 residues. V trimming: 1 base; J trimming: 8 bases; junction bases outside the gene matches: 7. The CDR3: CASSLDGTGGEPQHF. CDR3 bases: TGTGCCAGCAGCTTAGACGGGACAGGAGGAGAGCCCCAGCATTTT.

This clonotype is medium-sized. This chain joins TRBV18 and TRBJ2-1, with D tentatively TRBD1 (6 bases). Germline V gene sequence: CDR1 KGHSH, CDR2 LQKENI. Between the trimmed V and J ends, which lost 6 bases and 6 bases, there was a span of 18 bases. The CDR3 is 15 residues long. The CDR3 here is CASSTSGQQGNEQFF. In nucleotides, the CDR3 is TGTGCCAGCTCCACTTCGGGGCAACAGGGCAATGAGCAGTTCTTC.

This clonotype was observed many times. The genes are TRBV5-1 and TRBJ1-2; D not resolved. CDR1 and CDR2 from the germline V gene are SGHRS and YFSETQ. This CDR3 contains 11 residues. V lost 5 bases and J 6 bases, leaving 8 bases between the germline ends. The CDR3 sequence is CASSGDHGYTF. In DNA, the CDR3 is TGCGCCAGCAGTGGGGATCATGGCTACACCTTC.

This clonotype ranks as medium-sized. CDR3 coding DNA: TGCAGTGCTAGAGGGCAGGGTGACACCGGGGAGCTGTTTTTT. As protein: CSARGQGDTGELFF. The J gene is TRBJ2-2, the V gene TRBV20-1; perhaps TRBD1 as D (5 bases). Trimming cost V 1 base and J 3 bases, with 9 bases left between them. CDR1 DFQATT and CDR2 SNEGSKA come from the germline V gene (reference sequence). The CDR3 loop spans 14 amino acids.

The chain recombines TRBV6-2 or TRBV6-3 with TRBJ1-5; weak D call: TRBD1 (5 bases). The V and J ends lost 7 bases and 1 base respectively, with 8 bases between them. The germline CDR1 and CDR2 sequences are MNHEY and SVGEGT. The CDR3 sequence is 13 residues long. CDR3 amino acids: CASTRQSNQPQHF. The CDR3 DNA reads TGTGCCAGCACTCGACAGAGCAATCAGCCCCAGCATTTT.

This clonotype was counted many times. This rearrangement joins TRBV19 to TRBJ2-7; D may be TRBD2 (5 bases). V lost 0 bases to trimming and J lost 0 bases, with 15 bases between them. The CDR3 spans 17 residues. Germline CDR1 reads LNHDA; CDR2 reads SQIVND (reference sequence). The CDR3 protein is CASSIEGGLSSSYEQYF. CDR3 in DNA: TGTGCCAGTAGTATAGAGGGCGGGCTGTCGAGCTCCTACGAGCAGTACTTC.

The chain uses TRBV7-6 and TRBJ2-7, with D tentatively TRBD1 or TRBD2 (5 bases each). Between the trimmed V and J ends, which lost 5 bases and 5 bases, there was a span of 19 bases. Germline lookup yields CDR1 SGHVS and CDR2 FNYEAQ. The CDR3 runs 15 residues. CDR3 DNA sequence: TGTGCCAGCAGCCCGAGACAGCCTTACGGGGACGAGCAGTACTTC. Translation gives CASSPRQPYGDEQYF.

This clonotype ranks as medium-sized. The V and J genes are TRBV5-1 and TRBJ2-6; D remains unclear. Germline-derived CDR1 and CDR2 are SGHRS and YFSETQ. This CDR3 spans 14 amino acids. Between the trimmed V and J ends, which lost 5 bases and 2 bases, there was a span of 8 bases. The DNA for the CDR3 is TGCGCCAGCAGTCTGGCTCCTGGGGCCAACGTCCTGACTTTC. It encodes CASSLAPGANVLTF. Filled out from reference TRBV5-1 and TRBJ2-6, the complete variable domain reads KAGVTQTPRYLIKTRGQQVTLSCSPISGHRSVSWYQQTPGQGLQFLFEYFSETQRNKGNFPGRFSGRQFSNSRSEMNVSTLELGDSALYLCASSLAPGANVLTFGAGSRLTVL.